This TCR beta chain was captured by sequencing in a study of T cell responses to AZD1222 COVID-19 vaccine. Study conclusions and caveats: Vaccine-associated CD4 TCRs spanned spike, dominant at 160-218 and 743-854.

The CDR3 spans 12 residues. V was pared by 3 bases and J by 3 bases, with 3 bases between. Clones were sequenced by immunoSEQ multiplex PCR, and TCRdb holds only the in-frame ones, with some missing. Among about 46,000 clones listed, around 90% were seen once. It was second doses at about 4 or about 12 weeks that were pooled. About this clone itself: Antigen specificity is unknown.

This specimen consisted of peripheral blood, obtained 28 days after the second AZD1222 dose. This chain joins TRBV12-3 or TRBV12-4 and TRBJ1-5; no clear D. The sequence was obtained from an adult who received the AZD1222 COVID-19 vaccine. DNA for the CDR3: TGTGCCAGCAGTTTTAACAATCAGCCCCAGCATTTT. Protein product: CASSFNNQPQHF.